The clone carrying this T cell receptor (beta chain) was seen only a few times. Here immunoSEQ multiplex PCR was the method, and the copy in TCRdb shows in-frame clones only, minus some. The sample lists roughly 210,000 clones, 87% occurring once. This entry belongs to a study of blood T cell repertoires in COVID-19. Across the study: Each recovered donor of Cohort 3 presented with two negative PCRs, clearance, or symptom resolution. T cells, B-cell-depleted T cells, or PBMCs supplied cDNA or gDNA.

Individuals drawn from around 25 US areas were roughly 18 to 95 years old. Each participant's cohort was designated according to participant-reported clinical history. The CDR3 contains 13 residues. Germline V CDR1 and CDR2: MNHEY, SVGEGT. Trimming took 3 bases from V and 5 from J, leaving 10 bases between them. This receptor was obtained from a man aged 25-40 years in a cohort exposed to, infected with or recovered from COVID-19 (not recorded which). The rearrangement links TRBV6-2 or TRBV6-3 to TRBJ1-1; TRBD1 might be the D (6 bases). Source material: PBMCs or T cells enriched from blood (not recorded which). The CDR3: CASSYSTGTEAFF. The CDR3, as DNA: TGTGCCAGCAGTTATTCCACAGGGACTGAAGCTTTCTTT.